The clone carrying this TCR beta chain appeared a few times. Amplified TCR beta CDR3 regions came from RNA transcripts. TCR CDR3 regions were first amplified by RT-PCR with HTBI primers. TCRdb reprocessed the multiplex PCR reads via MiXCR and lists one record per CDR3 protein. The sample has hundreds of thousands of distinct CDR3 sequences, roughly 15% seen once. Per germline, CDR1 SGHTA and CDR2 FQGNSA. Trimming removed 2 bases from V and 3 bases from J, with 5 bases in between. The CDR3 runs 13 residues. These data come from a study of T cells in Graves' hyperthyroidism and ophthalmopathy. The authors obtained PBMCs from around 11 ml of fresh peripheral blood.

The sequenced material came from blood. This sequence joins TRBV7-2 and TRBJ1-3; no reliable D call. The source is a woman aged 45-59 years with Graves' ophthalmopathy. CDR3: CASSLRNGNTIYF. The CDR3 nucleotides read TGTGCCAGCAGCTTAAGGAATGGAAACACCATATATTTT.